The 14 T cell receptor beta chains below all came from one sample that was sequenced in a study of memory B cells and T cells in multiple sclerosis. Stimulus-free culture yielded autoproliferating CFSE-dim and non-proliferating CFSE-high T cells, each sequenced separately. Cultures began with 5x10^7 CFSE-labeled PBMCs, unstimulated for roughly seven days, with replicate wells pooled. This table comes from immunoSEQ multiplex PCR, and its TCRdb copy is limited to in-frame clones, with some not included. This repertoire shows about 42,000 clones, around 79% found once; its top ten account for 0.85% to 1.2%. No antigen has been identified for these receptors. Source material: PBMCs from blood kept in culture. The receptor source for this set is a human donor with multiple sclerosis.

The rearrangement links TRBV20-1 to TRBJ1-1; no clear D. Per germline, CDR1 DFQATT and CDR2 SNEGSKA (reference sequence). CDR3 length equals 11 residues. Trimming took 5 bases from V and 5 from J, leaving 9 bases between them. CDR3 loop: CSAHPGTEAFF. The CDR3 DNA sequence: TGCAGTGCTCACCCGGGAACTGAAGCTTTCTTT.

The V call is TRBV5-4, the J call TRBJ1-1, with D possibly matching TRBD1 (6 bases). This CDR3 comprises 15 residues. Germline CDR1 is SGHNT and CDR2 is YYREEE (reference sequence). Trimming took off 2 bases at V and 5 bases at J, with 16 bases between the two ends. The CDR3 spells CASSFGGAERTEAFF. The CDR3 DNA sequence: TGTGCCAGCAGCTTCGGGGGCGCGGAAAGGACTGAAGCTTTCTTT.

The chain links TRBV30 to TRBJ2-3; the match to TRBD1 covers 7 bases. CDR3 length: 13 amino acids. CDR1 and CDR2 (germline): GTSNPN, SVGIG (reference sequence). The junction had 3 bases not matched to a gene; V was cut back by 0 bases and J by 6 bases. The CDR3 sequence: CAWSVARGDTQYF. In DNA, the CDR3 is TGTGCCTGGAGTGTGGCCAGGGGGGATACGCAGTATTTT. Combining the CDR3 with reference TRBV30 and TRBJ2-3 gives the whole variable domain SQTIHQWPATLVQPVGSPLSLECTVEGTSNPNLYWYRQAAGRGLQLLFYSVGIGQISSEVPQNLSASRPQDRQFILSSKKLLLSDSGFYLCAWSVARGDTQYFGPGTRLTVL.

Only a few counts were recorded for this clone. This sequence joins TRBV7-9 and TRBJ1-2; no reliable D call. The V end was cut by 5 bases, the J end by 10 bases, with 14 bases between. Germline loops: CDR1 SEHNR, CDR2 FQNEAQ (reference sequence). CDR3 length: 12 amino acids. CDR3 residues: CASSPMYQSYTF. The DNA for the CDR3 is TGTGCCAGCAGCCCCATGTACCAGTCCTACACCTTC.

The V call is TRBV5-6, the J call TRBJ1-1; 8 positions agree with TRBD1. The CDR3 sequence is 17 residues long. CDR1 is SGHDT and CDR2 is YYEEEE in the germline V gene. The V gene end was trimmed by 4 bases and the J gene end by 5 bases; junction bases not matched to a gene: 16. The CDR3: CASSGDGQGVMWTEAFF. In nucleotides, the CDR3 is TGTGCCAGCAGCGGCGATGGACAGGGAGTAATGTGGACTGAAGCTTTCTTT.

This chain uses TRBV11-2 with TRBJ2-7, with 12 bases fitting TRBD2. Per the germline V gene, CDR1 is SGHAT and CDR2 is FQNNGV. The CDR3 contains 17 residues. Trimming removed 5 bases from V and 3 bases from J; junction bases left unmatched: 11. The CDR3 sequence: CASSISTSGGPRYEQYF. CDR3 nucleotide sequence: TGTGCCAGCAGCATATCGACTAGCGGGGGCCCTCGCTACGAGCAGTACTTC.

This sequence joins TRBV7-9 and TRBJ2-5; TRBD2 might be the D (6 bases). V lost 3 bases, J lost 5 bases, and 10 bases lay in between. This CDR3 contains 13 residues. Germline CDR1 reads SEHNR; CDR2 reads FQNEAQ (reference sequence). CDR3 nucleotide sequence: TGTGCCAGCAGCTTTCAAGGGAGGGAGACCCAGTACTTC. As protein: CASSFQGRETQYF.

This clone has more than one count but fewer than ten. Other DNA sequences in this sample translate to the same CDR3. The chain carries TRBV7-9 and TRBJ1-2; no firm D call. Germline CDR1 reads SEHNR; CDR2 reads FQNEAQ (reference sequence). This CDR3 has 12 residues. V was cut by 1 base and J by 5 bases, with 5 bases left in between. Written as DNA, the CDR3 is TGTGCCAGCAGCTTAGGGGGATATGGCTACACCTTC. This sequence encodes CASSLGGYGYTF.

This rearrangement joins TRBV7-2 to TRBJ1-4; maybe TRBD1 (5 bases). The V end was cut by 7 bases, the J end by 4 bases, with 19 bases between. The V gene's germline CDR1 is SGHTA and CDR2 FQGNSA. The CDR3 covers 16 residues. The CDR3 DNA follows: TGTGCCAGCACCACCCCGGGGAGGGGCCTTAATGAAAAACTGTTTTTT. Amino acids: CASTTPGRGLNEKLFF.

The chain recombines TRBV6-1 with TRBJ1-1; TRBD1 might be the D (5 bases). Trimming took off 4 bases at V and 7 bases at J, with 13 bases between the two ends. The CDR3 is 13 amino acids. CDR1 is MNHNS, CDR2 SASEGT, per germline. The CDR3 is CASSVFWGDEAFF. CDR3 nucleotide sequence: TGTGCCAGCAGTGTTTTTTGGGGGGATGAAGCTTTCTTT.

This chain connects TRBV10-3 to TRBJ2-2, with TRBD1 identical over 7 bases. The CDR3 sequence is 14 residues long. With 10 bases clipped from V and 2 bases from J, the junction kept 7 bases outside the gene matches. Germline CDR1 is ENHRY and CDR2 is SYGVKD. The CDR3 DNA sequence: TGTGCCACCCGGGACAGCTACAACACCGGGGAGCTGTTTTTT. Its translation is CATRDSYNTGELFF.

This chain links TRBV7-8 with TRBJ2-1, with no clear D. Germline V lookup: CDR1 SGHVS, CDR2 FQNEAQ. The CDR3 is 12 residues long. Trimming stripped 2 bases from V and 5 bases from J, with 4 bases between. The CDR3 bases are TGTGCCAGCAGCTTAAGAGACAATGAGCAGTTCTTC. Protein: CASSLRDNEQFF. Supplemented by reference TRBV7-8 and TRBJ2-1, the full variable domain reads GAGVSQSPRYKVAKRGQDVALRCDPISGHVSLFWYQQALGQGPEFLTYFQNEAQLDKSGLPSDRFFAERPEGSVSTLKIQRTQQEDSAVYLCASSLRDNEQFFGPGTRLTVL.

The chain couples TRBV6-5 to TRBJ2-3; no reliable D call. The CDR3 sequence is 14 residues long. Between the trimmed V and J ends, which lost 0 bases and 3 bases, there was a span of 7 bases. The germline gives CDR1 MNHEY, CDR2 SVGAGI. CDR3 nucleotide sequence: TGTGCCAGCAGTTACTCATGGGGTACAGATACGCAGTATTTT. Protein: CASSYSWGTDTQYF.

The CDR3 region is CASSLEGNSPLHF. CDR3 bases: TGTGCCAGCAGCTTAGAGGGTAATTCACCCCTCCACTTT. This chain connects TRBV5-5 to TRBJ1-6; the D is unclear. V shed 2 bases and J shed 6 bases, with 6 bases lying between them. Germline CDR1 and CDR2: SGHKS and YYEKEE (reference sequence). This CDR3 comprises 13 residues. Looking up the rest from reference TRBV5-5 and TRBJ1-6 gives the full variable domain: DAGVTQSPTHLIKTRGQQVTLRCSPISGHKSVSWYQQVLGQGPQFIFQYYEKEERGRGNFPDRFSARQFPNYSSELNVNALLLGDSALYLCASSLEGNSPLHFGNGTRLTVT.